This T cell receptor (beta chain) is from a study of cytomegalovirus exposure and HLA in healthy donors. The CDR3 extends over 17 amino acids. Whole-study findings and limits: Using the classifier, cytomegalovirus status was reportedly diagnosed with high specificity and sensitivity.

The donors were part of the validation cohort of 100 to 150 subjects. That cohort was separate from the first cohort, which comprised 666 subjects. To note about this clone: Its antigen is not identified.

The data were produced by immunoSEQ multiplex PCR, yet TCRdb's version contains in-frame clones alone and is incomplete. Here the sample spans under 200,000 clones, approximately 86% being singletons. Specimen: PBMCs. The rearrangement joins TRBV21-1 to TRBJ1-1; the D segment call TRBD1 is taken from the table without a DNA check. TRBV21-1 represents a pseudogene. This receptor was identified in a woman aged 18-30 years in good health and CMV-seronegative. The CDR3 is CASNRDRVRSTWPEAFF. CDR3 in DNA: TGTGCCAGCAACCGGGACAGGGTACGATCGACGTGGCCTGAAGCTTTCTTT.